Each of the 16 T cell receptor beta chains below was sequenced from the same sample in a study of blood T cell repertoires in COVID-19. Data came from immunoSEQ multiplex PCR; TCRdb stores just in-frame clones and leaves some out. This repertoire shows some 460,000 clones, roughly 85% found once; its top ten account for about 2%. Sequencing used PBMCs or T cells enriched from blood (not recorded which). The source is a woman younger than 35 with acute COVID-19.

V is TRBV19 and J is TRBJ1-5; 9 bases line up with TRBD1. CDR3 length: 17 amino acids. Per germline, CDR1 LNHDA and CDR2 SQIVND (reference sequence). With V trimmed by 5 bases and J by 2 bases, 10 bases remained unmatched. The CDR3 is CASSFRDRASGNQPQHF. CDR3 DNA: TGTGCCAGTAGTTTCCGGGACAGGGCCTCGGGCAATCAGCCCCAGCATTTT.

This clone turned up a few times. This rearrangement joins TRBV7-3 to TRBJ2-2; 9 bases are a match to TRBD2. Germline V gives CDR1 SGHTA, CDR2 FQGTGA. CDR3 size: 16 residues. The trim removed 4 bases at V and 0 bases at J, leaving 3 bases unmatched. For the CDR3, the DNA is TGTGCCAGCAGCTACTTAGCGGGGGCGAACACCGGGGAGCTGTTTTTT. This sequence encodes CASSYLAGANTGELFF.

CDR3 nucleotide sequence: TGTGCCAGCAGCCAAGATCTCGCAGACTATCAGCCCCAGCATTTT. Its protein is CASSQDLADYQPQHF. V gene TRBV4-2 combines with J gene TRBJ1-5; D call uncertain. V was clipped by 0 bases and J by 5 bases, with 11 bases between them. Germline V CDR1 and CDR2: LGHNA, YNFKEQ. The CDR3 totals 15 residues.

The V gene is TRBV3-1 (or the pseudogene TRBV3-2), the J gene TRBJ2-5, with a tentative D call TRBD1 (6 bases). Between the trimmed V and J ends, which lost 3 bases and 4 bases, there was a span of 18 bases. Germline CDR1 LGHDT, CDR2 YNNKEL (reference sequence). The CDR3 runs 16 residues. The CDR3 loop is CASSHGDILGPETQYF. CDR3 coding DNA: TGTGCCAGCAGCCATGGGGACATTTTGGGGCCAGAGACCCAGTACTTC.

This clone was picked up one time. This sequence joins TRBV28 and TRBJ2-7; TRBD2 matches at 12 bases. CDR1 and CDR2 (germline): MDHEN, SYDVKM. V was clipped by 6 bases and J by 2 bases; unmatched bases: 5. This CDR3 region has 15 residues. The CDR3 coding sequence is TGTGCCAGCAGGTCCGGACTAGCGGGGACCTACGAGCAGTACTTC. Its protein is CASRSGLAGTYEQYF.

This sequence joins TRBV7-2 and TRBJ2-2; D unresolved. This CDR3 spans 16 amino acids. Per germline, CDR1 SGHTA and CDR2 FQGNSA. The ends were cut back, 3 bases at V and 2 bases at J, with 13 bases in the middle. CDR3 loop: CASSFGSLRNTGELFF. The CDR3 nucleotides read TGTGCCAGCAGCTTCGGTTCTTTGAGAAACACCGGGGAGCTGTTTTTT.

The chain employs TRBV19 and TRBJ2-7, with 8 bases identical to TRBD2. Germline trimming cut 5 bases from V and 2 bases from J; bases unmatched to any gene: 8. Germline CDR1 reads LNHDA; CDR2 reads SQIVND (reference sequence). There are 15 residues in the CDR3. The CDR3 bases are TGTGCCAGTAGTCGAATCGGGAGGGGAACCTACGAGCAGTACTTC. Translated: CASSRIGRGTYEQYF.

The V and J genes are TRBV10-2 and TRBJ2-7, with D possibly TRBD1 on 6 matching bases. V gave up 6 bases and J gave up 2 bases, with 14 bases separating them. This CDR3 is built from 14 residues. From germline, CDR1 is WSHSY and CDR2 SAAADI. CDR3 protein: CASRDRNPPYEQYF. The CDR3 DNA reads as TGCGCCAGCAGGGACAGAAACCCCCCCTACGAGCAGTACTTC.

V gene TRBV29-1 combines with J gene TRBJ2-1, with D unclear. In germline, CDR1 is SQVTM, CDR2 ANQGSEA. There are 12 residues in the CDR3. Trimming took 7 bases from V and 3 from J, leaving 10 bases between them. The CDR3 sequence: CSAYTVYNEQFF. The CDR3 DNA reads as TGCAGCGCATACACAGTCTACAATGAGCAGTTCTTC.

This clone was observed once. This CDR3 reads CASSIRVISGNTIYF. DNA for the CDR3: TGTGCCAGTAGTATTCGAGTGATCTCTGGAAACACCATATATTTT. The rearrangement uses TRBV19 and TRBJ1-3; D unresolved. The CDR3 runs to 15 residues. V lost 3 bases and J 0 bases, leaving 9 bases between the germline ends. Germline V lookup: CDR1 LNHDA, CDR2 SQIVND (reference sequence).

The chain is built from TRBV9 and TRBJ1-1; no firm D call. Looked up from germline, CDR1 is SGDLS and CDR2 is YYNGEE. The germline V and J ends were trimmed by 4 bases and 0 bases, with 7 bases remaining between them. The CDR3 covers 13 residues. CDR3 region: CASSIFVNTEAFF. CDR3 sequence (DNA): TGTGCCAGCAGCATATTCGTGAACACTGAAGCTTTCTTT.

The V and J genes are TRBV11-3 and TRBJ2-1; 11 bases map to TRBD2. Germline V gives CDR1 SGHNT, CDR2 YENEEA. J lost 4 bases, V lost 5 bases, and 7 bases had no gene match. CDR3 length: 16 amino acids. The CDR3 region has the DNA TGTGCCAGCAGCCCACTAGCGGGAGTTTCGTACAATGAGCAGTTCTTC. Encoded protein: CASSPLAGVSYNEQFF.

The rearrangement joins TRBV25-1 to TRBJ1-3; D gene ambiguous. This CDR3 region has 14 residues. Germline CDR1 is MGHDK and CDR2 is SYGVNS. Trimming left V 1 base short and J 5 bases short, with 9 bases between. This CDR3 is CASSELGSRNTIYF. CDR3 DNA: TGTGCCAGCAGTGAATTGGGCAGTAGAAACACCATATATTTT. Combining the CDR3 with reference TRBV25-1 and TRBJ1-3 gives the whole variable domain EADIYQTPRYLVIGTGKKITLECSQTMGHDKMYWYQQDPGMELHLIHYSYGVNSTEKGDLSSESTVSRIRTEHFPLTLESARPSHTSQYLCASSELGSRNTIYFGEGSWLTVV.

As DNA, the CDR3 is TGTGCCAGCAGCCTGAATCCGGACACTGAAGCTTTCTTT. Protein: CASSLNPDTEAFF. The chain couples TRBV5-6 to TRBJ1-1; D remains ambiguous. The CDR3 length is 13 residues. Between the trimmed V and J ends, which lost 4 bases and 3 bases, there was a span of 10 bases. CDR1 is SGHDT, CDR2 YYEEEE, per germline. The full variable domain, rest sourced from reference TRBV5-6 and TRBJ1-1, is DAGVTQSPTHLIKTRGQQVTLRCSPKSGHDTVSWYQQALGQGPQFIFQYYEEEERQRGNFPDRFSGHQFPNYSSELNVNALLLGDSALYLCASSLNPDTEAFFGQGTRLTVV.

The chain couples TRBV5-1 to TRBJ1-2, with D possibly matching TRBD1 (5 bases). Germline V lookup: CDR1 SGHRS, CDR2 YFSETQ. Trimming removed 4 bases at V and 3 bases at J, with 19 bases between. The CDR3 is 16 residues long. CDR3 DNA: TGCGCCAGCAGCACAGAGGACACGAAGAACGACTATGGCTACACCTTC. Its translation: CASSTEDTKNDYGYTF.

The chain joins TRBV19 to TRBJ2-5, with a possible D match to TRBD1 (6 bases). The V and J ends lost 4 bases and 5 bases respectively, with 20 bases between them. The V gene's germline CDR1 is LNHDA and CDR2 SQIVND (reference sequence). The CDR3 sequence is 16 residues long. This CDR3 is CASSTNRVLSHETQYF. CDR3 DNA: TGTGCCAGTAGTACTAACAGGGTTCTGTCTCATGAGACCCAGTACTTC.